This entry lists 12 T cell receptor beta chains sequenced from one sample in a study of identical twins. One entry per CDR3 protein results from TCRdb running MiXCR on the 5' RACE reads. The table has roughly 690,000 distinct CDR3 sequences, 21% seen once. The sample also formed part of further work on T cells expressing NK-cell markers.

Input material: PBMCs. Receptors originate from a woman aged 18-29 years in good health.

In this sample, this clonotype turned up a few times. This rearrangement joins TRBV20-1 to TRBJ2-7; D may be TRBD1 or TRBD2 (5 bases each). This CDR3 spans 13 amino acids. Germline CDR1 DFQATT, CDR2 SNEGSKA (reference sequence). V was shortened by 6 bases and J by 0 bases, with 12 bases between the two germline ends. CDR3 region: CSARDGSSYEQYF. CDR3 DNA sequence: TGCAGTGCCAGGGACGGATCCTCCTACGAGCAGTACTTC.

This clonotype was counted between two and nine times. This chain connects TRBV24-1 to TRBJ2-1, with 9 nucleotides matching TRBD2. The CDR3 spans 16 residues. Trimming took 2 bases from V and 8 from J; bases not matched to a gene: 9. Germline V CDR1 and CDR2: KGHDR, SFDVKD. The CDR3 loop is CATSDSGLAGLDEQFF. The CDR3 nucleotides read TGTGCCACCAGTGATTCCGGGCTAGCGGGATTGGATGAGCAGTTCTTC.

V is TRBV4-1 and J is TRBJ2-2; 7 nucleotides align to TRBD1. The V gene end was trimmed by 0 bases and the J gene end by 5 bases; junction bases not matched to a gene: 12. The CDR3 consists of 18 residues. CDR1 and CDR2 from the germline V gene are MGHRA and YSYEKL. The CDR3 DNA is TGCGCCAGCAGCCAAGAATTCTTACAGGGGAAGGCGACCGGGGAGCTGTTTTTT. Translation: CASSQEFLQGKATGELFF.

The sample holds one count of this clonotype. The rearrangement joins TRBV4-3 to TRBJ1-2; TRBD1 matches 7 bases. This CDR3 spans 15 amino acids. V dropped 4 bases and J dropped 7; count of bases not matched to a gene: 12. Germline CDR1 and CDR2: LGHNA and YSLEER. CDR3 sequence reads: CASSLRPQGDRGYTF. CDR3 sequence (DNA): TGCGCCAGCAGCCTACGGCCTCAGGGGGACCGTGGCTACACCTTC.

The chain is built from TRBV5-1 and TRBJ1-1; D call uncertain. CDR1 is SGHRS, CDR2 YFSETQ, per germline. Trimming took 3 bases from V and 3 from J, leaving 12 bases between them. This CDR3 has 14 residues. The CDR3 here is CASSSQTYDTEAFF. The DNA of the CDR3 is TGCGCCAGCAGCTCCCAGACCTATGACACTGAAGCTTTCTTT.

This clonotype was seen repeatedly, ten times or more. CDR3 nucleotide sequence: TGCGCCAGCAGCTTTTCAGCCTACAATGAGCAGTTCTTC. Its protein product is CASSFSAYNEQFF. The chain is built from TRBV5-1 and TRBJ2-1; D is unresolved. V was trimmed by 2 bases and J by 2 bases, leaving 5 bases between them. The CDR3 covers 13 residues. Germline-derived CDR1 and CDR2 are SGHRS and YFSETQ. Supplemented by reference TRBV5-1 and TRBJ2-1, the full variable domain reads KAGVTQTPRYLIKTRGQQVTLSCSPISGHRSVSWYQQTPGQGLQFLFEYFSETQRNKGNFPGRFSGRQFSNSRSEMNVSTLELGDSALYLCASSFSAYNEQFFGPGTRLTVL.

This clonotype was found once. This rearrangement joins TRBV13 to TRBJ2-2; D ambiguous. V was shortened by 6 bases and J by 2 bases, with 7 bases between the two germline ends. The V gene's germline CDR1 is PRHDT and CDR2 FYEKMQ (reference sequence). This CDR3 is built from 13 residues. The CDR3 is CASRKENTGELFF. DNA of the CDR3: TGTGCCAGCAGGAAGGAAAACACCGGGGAGCTGTTTTTT.

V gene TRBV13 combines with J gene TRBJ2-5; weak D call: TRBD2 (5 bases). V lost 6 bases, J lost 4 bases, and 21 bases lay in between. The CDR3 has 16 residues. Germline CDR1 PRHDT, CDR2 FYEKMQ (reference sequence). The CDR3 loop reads CASRKLPGNRGETQYF. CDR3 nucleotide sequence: TGTGCCAGCAGAAAACTACCCGGGAACCGAGGAGAGACCCAGTACTTC. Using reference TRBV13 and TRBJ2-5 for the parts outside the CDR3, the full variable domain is AAGVIQSPRHLIKEKRETATLKCYPIPRHDTVYWYQQGPGQDPQFLISFYEKMQSDKGSIPDRFSAQQFSDYHSELNMSSLELGDSALYFCASRKLPGNRGETQYFGPGTRLLVL.

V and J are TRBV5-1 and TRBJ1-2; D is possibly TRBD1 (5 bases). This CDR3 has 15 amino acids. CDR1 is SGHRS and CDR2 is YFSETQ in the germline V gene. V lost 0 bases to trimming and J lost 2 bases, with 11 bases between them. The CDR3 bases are TGCGCCAGCAGCTTGGAAGGGGATGGGAACTATGGCTACACCTTC. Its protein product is CASSLEGDGNYGYTF.

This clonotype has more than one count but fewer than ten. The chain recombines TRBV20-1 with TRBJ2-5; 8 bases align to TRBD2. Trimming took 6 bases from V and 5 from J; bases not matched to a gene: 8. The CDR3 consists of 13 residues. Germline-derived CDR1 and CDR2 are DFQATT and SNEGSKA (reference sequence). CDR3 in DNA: TGCAGTGCCCCCCGACTAGCGCATGAGACCCAGTACTTC. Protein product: CSAPRLAHETQYF.

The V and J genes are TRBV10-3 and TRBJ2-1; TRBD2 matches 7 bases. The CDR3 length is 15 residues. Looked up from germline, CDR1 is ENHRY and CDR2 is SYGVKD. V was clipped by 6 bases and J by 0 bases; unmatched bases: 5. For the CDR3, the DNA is TGTGCCATCAGCCTACTAGCGCCCTCCTACAATGAGCAGTTCTTC. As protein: CAISLLAPSYNEQFF.

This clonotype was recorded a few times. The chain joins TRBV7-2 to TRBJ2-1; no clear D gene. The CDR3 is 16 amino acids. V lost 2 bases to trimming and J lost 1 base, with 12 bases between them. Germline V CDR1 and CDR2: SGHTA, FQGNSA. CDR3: CASSLYPGISYNEQFF. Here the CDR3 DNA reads TGTGCCAGCAGCTTATACCCGGGTATATCCTACAATGAGCAGTTCTTC.